The rows below give T cell receptor beta chains drawn from one sample of a study of spatial heterogeneity in lung cancer. In TCRdb, the 5' RACE reads were re-called with MiXCR into one record per CDR3 protein. The sample has 12,000 or so distinct CDR3 sequences, roughly 15% seen once; the top ten hold around a sixth. The source material was lung tumor tissue, sampled at surgery. These receptors all stem from a male donor with early-stage non-small cell lung cancer. Each CDR3 is given with its conserved first and last residue. D genes are given only for firm matches. Clone size is given for some rows only: seen once, a few or many times, or a class if the clone is expanded.

j_call: TRBJ2-7; v_call: TRBV4-2; clone_size: NA; d_call: NA; cdr3_aa: CASSHQGYEQYF; cdr3_nt: TGTGCCAGCAGTCACCAGGGCTACGAGCAGTACTTC
j_call: TRBJ2-1; v_call: TRBV4-3; clone_size: few; d_call: TRBD2; cdr3_aa: CASSQGAGAAYNEQFF; cdr3_nt: TGCGCCAGCAGCCAAGGAGCGGGAGCGGCCTACAATGAGCAGTTCTTC
j_call: TRBJ2-7; v_call: TRBV4-2; clone_size: many; d_call: TRBD1; cdr3_aa: CASSPGQGAIYEQYF; cdr3_nt: TGTGCCAGCAGCCCTGGACAGGGGGCGATCTACGAGCAGTACTTC
j_call: TRBJ2-7; v_call: TRBV7-2; clone_size: once; d_call: NA; cdr3_aa: CASSLSPVTYEQYF; cdr3_nt: TGTGCCAGCAGCTTGAGTCCCGTTACCTACGAGCAGTACTTC
j_call: TRBJ2-1; v_call: TRBV12-3/TRBV12-4; clone_size: medium-sized; d_call: NA; cdr3_aa: CASRPTGNPLNEQFF; cdr3_nt: TGTGCCAGCAGGCCAACAGGGAATCCCCTCAATGAGCAGTTCTTC
j_call: TRBJ2-3; v_call: TRBV6-1; clone_size: few; d_call: NA; cdr3_aa: CASSAPSSDTQYF; cdr3_nt: TGTGCCAGCAGTGCCCCTAGCTCAGATACGCAGTATTTT
j_call: TRBJ2-5; v_call: TRBV20-1; clone_size: medium-sized; d_call: NA; cdr3_aa: CSATRETQYF; cdr3_nt: TGCAGTGCTACAAGAGAGACCCAGTACTTC
j_call: TRBJ1-2; v_call: TRBV4-3; clone_size: many; d_call: NA; cdr3_aa: CASSQHLDGRTYGYTF; cdr3_nt: TGCGCCAGCAGCCAACACCTCGACGGCCGCACCTATGGCTACACCTTC
j_call: TRBJ1-1; v_call: TRBV28; clone_size: NA; d_call: NA; cdr3_aa: CASSFWERGTEAFF; cdr3_nt: TGTGCCAGCAGTTTCTGGGAGAGGGGAACTGAAGCTTTCTTT
j_call: TRBJ2-3; v_call: TRBV11-3; clone_size: NA; d_call: NA; cdr3_aa: CASSSPRTDTQYF; cdr3_nt: TGTGCCAGCAGCTCCCCTCGGACAGATACGCAGTATTTT
j_call: TRBJ2-3; v_call: TRBV7-2; clone_size: many; d_call: TRBD2; cdr3_aa: CASSLVSGGAGDTQYF; cdr3_nt: TGTGCCAGCAGCTTAGTCAGCGGGGGGGCCGGAGATACGCAGTATTTT
j_call: TRBJ2-5; v_call: TRBV29-1; clone_size: many; d_call: NA; cdr3_aa: CSVAMTGPGETQYF; cdr3_nt: TGCAGCGTTGCGATGACAGGACCGGGGGAGACCCAGTACTTC
j_call: TRBJ1-5; v_call: TRBV20-1; clone_size: NA; d_call: NA; cdr3_aa: CSTETGYQPQHF; cdr3_nt: TGCAGTACAGAAACGGGGTATCAGCCCCAGCATTTT
j_call: TRBJ1-2; v_call: TRBV28; clone_size: few; d_call: NA; cdr3_aa: CASLQRAGFGYTF; cdr3_nt: TGTGCCAGCCTTCAGAGGGCTGGGTTTGGCTACACCTTC
j_call: TRBJ2-1; v_call: TRBV25-1; clone_size: medium-sized; d_call: NA; cdr3_aa: CASSEYGTSLVTEQFF; cdr3_nt: TGTGCCAGCAGTGAATATGGGACGTCGTTGGTTACTGAGCAGTTCTTC
j_call: TRBJ2-1; v_call: TRBV7-9; clone_size: medium-sized; d_call: TRBD2; cdr3_aa: CASSLAPLAGRYNEQFF; cdr3_nt: TGTGCCAGCAGCTTAGCCCCCCTAGCGGGAAGGTACAATGAGCAGTTCTTC
j_call: TRBJ2-6; v_call: TRBV29-1; clone_size: many; d_call: NA; cdr3_aa: CSVVYAGDHSGANVLTF; cdr3_nt: TGCAGCGTTGTCTATGCAGGGGATCACTCTGGGGCCAACGTCCTGACTTTC
j_call: TRBJ1-4; v_call: TRBV5-6; clone_size: NA; d_call: NA; cdr3_aa: CASSLGATNEKLFF; cdr3_nt: TGCGCCAGCAGCTTGGGGGCGACTAATGAAAAACTGTTTTTT
j_call: TRBJ1-1; v_call: TRBV11-2; clone_size: many; d_call: NA; cdr3_aa: CASSLGVGDGTEAFF; cdr3_nt: TGTGCCAGCAGCTTAGGAGTGGGGGACGGCACTGAAGCTTTCTTT
j_call: TRBJ1-2; v_call: TRBV12-3/TRBV12-4; clone_size: many; d_call: TRBD1; cdr3_aa: CASRTGGLNYGYTF; cdr3_nt: TGTGCCAGCAGGACAGGGGGCCTAAACTATGGCTACACCTTC
j_call: TRBJ2-5; v_call: TRBV29-1; clone_size: many; d_call: NA; cdr3_aa: CSVRRDSYRPYSQYF; cdr3_nt: TGCAGCGTTCGTCGAGATTCCTACAGACCGTATTCCCAGTACTTC
j_call: TRBJ2-7; v_call: TRBV20-1; clone_size: NA; d_call: TRBD2; cdr3_aa: CSARPGTSASYEQYF; cdr3_nt: TGCAGTGCTAGACCGGGGACTAGCGCTTCCTACGAGCAGTACTTC
j_call: TRBJ1-1; v_call: TRBV12-3/TRBV12-4; clone_size: many; d_call: TRBD1; cdr3_aa: CASTMTGLTEAFF; cdr3_nt: TGTGCCAGCACCATGACAGGGCTAACTGAAGCTTTCTTT
j_call: TRBJ2-3; v_call: TRBV6-5; clone_size: medium-sized; d_call: NA; cdr3_aa: CASRGSTDTQYF; cdr3_nt: TGTGCCAGCAGGGGGAGCACAGATACGCAGTATTTT
j_call: TRBJ1-6; v_call: TRBV27; clone_size: many; d_call: NA; cdr3_aa: CASSRIPGQDYNSPLHF; cdr3_nt: TGTGCCAGCAGCCGAATACCGGGACAAGACTATAATTCACCCCTCCACTTT
j_call: TRBJ2-3; v_call: TRBV7-2; clone_size: NA; d_call: NA; cdr3_aa: CASLNRGPLSSHTQYF; cdr3_nt: TGTGCCAGCCTCAACCGGGGCCCTCTCAGTAGCCATACGCAGTATTTT
j_call: TRBJ1-2; v_call: TRBV7-9; clone_size: medium-sized; d_call: NA; cdr3_aa: CASSLPRGDGYTF; cdr3_nt: TGTGCCAGCAGCTTACCAAGGGGAGATGGCTACACCTTC
j_call: TRBJ2-4; v_call: TRBV7-8; clone_size: NA; d_call: NA; cdr3_aa: CASSFSGPRNIQYF; cdr3_nt: TGTGCCAGCAGCTTCAGTGGTCCCAGGAACATTCAGTACTTC
j_call: TRBJ2-1; v_call: TRBV29-1; clone_size: NA; d_call: TRBD2; cdr3_aa: CSVVVSGKDNEQFF; cdr3_nt: TGCAGCGTGGTTGTTAGCGGGAAAGACAATGAGCAGTTCTTC
j_call: TRBJ1-4; v_call: TRBV5-1; clone_size: NA; d_call: TRBD1; cdr3_aa: CASSTGTVNEKLFF; cdr3_nt: TGCGCCAGCAGCACCGGGACAGTTAATGAAAAACTGTTTTTT
j_call: TRBJ1-5; v_call: TRBV6-2/TRBV6-3; clone_size: medium-sized; d_call: NA; cdr3_aa: CASSYSSRNQPQHF; cdr3_nt: TGTGCCAGCAGTTACTCATCCAGGAATCAGCCCCAGCATTTT
j_call: TRBJ2-1; v_call: TRBV9; clone_size: medium-sized; d_call: TRBD2; cdr3_aa: CASSLGLAGPYNEQFF; cdr3_nt: TGTGCCAGCAGCCTAGGACTAGCGGGGCCCTACAATGAGCAGTTCTTC